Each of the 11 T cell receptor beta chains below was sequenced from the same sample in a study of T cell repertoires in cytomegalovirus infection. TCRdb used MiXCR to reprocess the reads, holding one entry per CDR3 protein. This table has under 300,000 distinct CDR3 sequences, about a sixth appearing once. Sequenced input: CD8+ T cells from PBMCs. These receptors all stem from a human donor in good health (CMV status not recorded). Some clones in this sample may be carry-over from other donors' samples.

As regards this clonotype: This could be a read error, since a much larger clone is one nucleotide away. The CDR3 DNA follows: TGTGCCAGCGGACCACAGGGGGCGAACACTGAAGCTTTCTTT. Its translation is CASGPQGANTEAFF. The chain combines TRBV7-4 with TRBJ1-1; 9 bases align to TRBD1. The CDR3 length is 14 residues. The V gene's germline CDR1 is SGHVT and CDR2 SQSDAQ. V shed 8 bases and J 1 base; nucleotides not matched to a gene: 5.

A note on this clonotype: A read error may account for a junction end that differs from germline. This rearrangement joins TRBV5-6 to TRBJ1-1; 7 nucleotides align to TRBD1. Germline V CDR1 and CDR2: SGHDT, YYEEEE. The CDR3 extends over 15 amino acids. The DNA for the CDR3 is TGTGCCAGCAGCGGAAACAGGGGCCTGAATACTGAAGCTTTCTTT. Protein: CASSGNRGLNTEAFF.

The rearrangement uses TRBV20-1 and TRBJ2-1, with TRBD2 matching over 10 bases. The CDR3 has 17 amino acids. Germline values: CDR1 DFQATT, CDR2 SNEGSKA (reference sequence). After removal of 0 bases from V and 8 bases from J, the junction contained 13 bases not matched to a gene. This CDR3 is CSARDLSGGANSYEQFF. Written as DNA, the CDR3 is TGCAGTGCTAGAGATCTGAGCGGGGGGGCAAATTCGTATGAGCAGTTCTTC.

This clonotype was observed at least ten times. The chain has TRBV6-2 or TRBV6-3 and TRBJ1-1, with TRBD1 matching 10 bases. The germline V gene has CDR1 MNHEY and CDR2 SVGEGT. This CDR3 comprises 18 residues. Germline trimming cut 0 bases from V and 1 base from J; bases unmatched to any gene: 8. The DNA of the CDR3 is TGTGCCAGCAGTTACTCGAGACAGGGGGCGTTTAGGAACACTGAAGCTTTCTTT. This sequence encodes CASSYSRQGAFRNTEAFF.

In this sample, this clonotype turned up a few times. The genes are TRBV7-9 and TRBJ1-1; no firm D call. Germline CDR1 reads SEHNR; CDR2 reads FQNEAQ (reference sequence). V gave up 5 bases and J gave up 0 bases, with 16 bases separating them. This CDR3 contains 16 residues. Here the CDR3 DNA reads TGTGCCAGCAGCCACCTGGGAGGAGAAATGAACACTGAAGCTTTCTTT. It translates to CASSHLGGEMNTEAFF.

The CDR3 DNA follows: TGTGCCAGCAGTGAGGCGTGGACCACTGAAGCTTTCTTT. Amino acids: CASSEAWTTEAFF. The chain employs TRBV2 and TRBJ1-1; D is unresolved. The CDR3 is 13 amino acids. Trimming removed 3 bases from V and 4 bases from J, with 9 bases in between. In germline, CDR1 is SNHLY, CDR2 FYNNEI.

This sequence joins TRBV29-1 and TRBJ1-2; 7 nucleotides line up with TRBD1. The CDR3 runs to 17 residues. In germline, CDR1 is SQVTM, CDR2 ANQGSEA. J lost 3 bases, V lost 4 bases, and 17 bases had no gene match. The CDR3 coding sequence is TGCAGCGTTGGACCAAGGGGGGAAGGACAGGATGACTATGGCTACACCTTC. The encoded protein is CSVGPRGEGQDDYGYTF.

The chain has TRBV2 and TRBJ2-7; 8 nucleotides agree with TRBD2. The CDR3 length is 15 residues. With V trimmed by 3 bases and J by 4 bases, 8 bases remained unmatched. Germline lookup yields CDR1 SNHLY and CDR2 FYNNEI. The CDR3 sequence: CASSDPTGGPYEQYF. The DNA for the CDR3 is TGTGCCAGCAGTGACCCCACGGGGGGGCCTTACGAGCAGTACTTC.

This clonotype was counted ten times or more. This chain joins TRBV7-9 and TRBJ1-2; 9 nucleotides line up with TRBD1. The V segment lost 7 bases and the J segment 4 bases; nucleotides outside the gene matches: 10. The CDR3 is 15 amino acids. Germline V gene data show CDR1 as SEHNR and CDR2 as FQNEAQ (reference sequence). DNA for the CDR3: TGTGCCAGCAACCCACAGGGGGCGCGTGCCTATGGCTACACCTTC. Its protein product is CASNPQGARAYGYTF.

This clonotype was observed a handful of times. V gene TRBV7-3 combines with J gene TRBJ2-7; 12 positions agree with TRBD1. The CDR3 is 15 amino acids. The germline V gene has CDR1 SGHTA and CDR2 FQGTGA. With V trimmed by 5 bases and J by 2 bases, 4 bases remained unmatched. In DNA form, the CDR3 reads TGTGCCAGCAGCCCCGGGACAGGGGGCACCTACGAGCAGTACTTC. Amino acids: CASSPGTGGTYEQYF.

The CDR3 region has the DNA TGTGCCAGCAGTTACTCGAGGCGGCCGGTGGCCTATGGCTACACCTTC. It codes for CASSYSRRPVAYGYTF. The chain is built from TRBV6-5 and TRBJ1-2; D is uncertain. The CDR3 spans 16 residues. Trimming left V 0 bases short and J 4 bases short, with 15 bases between. Germline V gives CDR1 MNHEY, CDR2 SVGAGI.